This record covers a single T cell receptor (beta chain). Its recognized antigen is unknown. Base qualities are not provided; no much larger clone lies one nucleotide away. This sample was included in a study of T cells in lung cancer brain metastases (dated by TCRdb to between 2017 and 2018). In the study overall: About 85% of the 20 patients had a history of tobacco use, with a median of approximately 39 pack-years. A cohort of approximately 20 patients was included, from whom some 40 specimens were contributed, with one primary lung lesion and one brain metastasis obtained from each patient. The study compared TCR beta CDR3 repertoires between fully resected primary non-small cell lung cancers and paired brain metastases. Of the 20 to 25 patients, more than 15 received no interval therapy between resection of the primary and resection of the metastasis. DNA integrity number averaged 3.8 in both primary and metastatic specimens, with no significant difference between sites. The primary and brain metastasis specimens were acquired a median of roughly 46 weeks apart. A median age at first diagnosis of around 57 years was recorded for the patients, of whom about 9 were male and about a dozen were female. The research as a whole found: Brain metastases contained significantly fewer unique productive clones than the paired primaries (median around 1,400 versus 4,600). It was not possible to control for the effects of preoperative corticosteroids on T cell infiltration in brain metastases. DNA fragmentation in the FFPE samples may have prevented recovery of the complete infiltrating T cell repertoire. Most clones were specific to a single lesion, and paired lesions overlapped only to a limited degree (mean Morisita index roughly 0.21). The ten most abundant clones made up a significantly larger repertoire fraction in brain metastases than primaries, suggesting clonal expansion.

V and J are trimmed by 7 bases and 2 bases, and the gene matches miss 8 bases of the junction. From the germline V gene, CDR1 is SGHRS and CDR2 is YFSETQ. Inclusive of the bounding cysteine and phenylalanine, the CDR3 is 14 residues long. Only CDR3 DNA remains: 42 bases, in frame from the first base. Resection was performed in the patients for synchronous oligometastatic disease or for delayed recurrence of a solitary brain metastasis. Patients with a history of multiple malignancies were excluded so that cancers other than NSCLC would not be included. Tumor areas were macrodissected from five deparaffinized 7.5 to 10 um unstained sections guided by marked H&E slides. Every specimen was formalin-fixed and paraffin-embedded (FFPE). The AllPrep DNA/RNA FFPE Kit was used for extraction of genomic DNA. Between about 2 and 5 ug genomic DNA was input per sample, and equal DNA input was given to paired samples. TCR beta libraries were constructed with the immunoSEQ hsTCRbeta Kit, which uses multiplexed V and J gene primers in two PCR steps. Pooled libraries with positive and negative controls were sequenced on an Illumina MiSeq using a 100-cycle paired-end protocol. Per the original workflow: The immunoSEQ vendor processed the raw data into normalized, annotated TCR beta repertoire reports. Richness was defined as unique clones by nucleotide sequence, and total richness was extrapolated with the iChao1 and Efron-Thisted estimators. Pielou's evenness, Simpson's index, top-ten clone proportional abundance, and Morisita overlap index were used to characterize and compare paired lesions. TCRdb re-hosts the immuneACCESS table, in-frame sequences only. Its copies lack some clones; in the studies checked, an unresolved V gene accounts for under half of them, and the cause for the rest is not known. The V and J calls and the clone size are those of that table, but D and trimming were determined from the DNA. The sample profile shows roughly 4,400 clones; roughly 85% of them were found once. The ten largest clones represent approximately 3.5% of the sample.

The sequence links TRBV5-1 to TRBJ2-5; 7 junctional bases match TRBD2. This TCR was sampled from a woman aged 50 to 65 with non-small cell lung cancer. Input material: tumor tissue from the primary lung tumor. The sample's cell subset or site, from its label and the paper: primary lung cancer lesion. The base sequence is TGCGCCAGCCGCGGGCAAGCGGGACAAGAGACCCAGTACTTC. Protein translation: CASRGQAGQETQYF. The CDR3 plus the reference TRBV5-1 and TRBJ2-5 genes for the other parts give the full variable domain: KAGVTQTPRYLIKTRGQQVTLSCSPISGHRSVSWYQQTPGQGLQFLFEYFSETQRNKGNFPGRFSGRQFSNSRSEMNVSTLELGDSALYLCASRGQAGQETQYFGPGTRLLVL.